Listed here is a single TCR beta chain. No antigen is known for it. The sample originates from a study of lymphopenia after photon versus proton radiotherapy. Whole-study results and caveats: Relative stability marked proton patients; photon patients lost diversity and naive cells. Post-nadir TCR diversity decline inversely tracked overall survival among those who died. Authors raise, but do not show, better survival with proton therapy. Post-nadir diversity loss with photons came from oligoclonal expansion, particularly CD8+ Temra cells.

This table comes from immunoSEQ multiplex PCR, and its TCRdb copy is limited to in-frame clones, with some not included. This table holds roughly 7,900 clones, approximately 90% found once. This sequence originates from a woman in her sixties or seventies with pancreatic cancer. The material was peripheral blood, obtained from a patient treated with photon-based radiotherapy.

The CDR3 bases are TGTGCCAGCAGTCCGGAAGCAGATACGCAGTATTTT. Protein: CASSPEADTQYF. This sequence joins TRBV6-5 and TRBJ2-3, with D hard to call. The CDR3 sequence is 12 residues long. From germline, CDR1 is MNHEY and CDR2 SVGAGI. The V and J ends lost 5 bases and 4 bases respectively, with 7 bases between them.